Here is one T cell receptor beta chain with its context. Only in-frame clones appear in the TCRdb table, and some are missing; sequencing was by immunoSEQ multiplex PCR. The data show roughly 400,000 clones, with around nine tenths seen just once and less than 2% held by the top ten. The CDR3 extends over 12 amino acids. V lost 3 bases and J 3 bases, leaving 8 bases between the germline ends. The germline V gene encodes CDR1 DFQATT and CDR2 SNEGSKA (reference sequence). This sample was included in a study of blood T cell repertoires in COVID-19. Study in general: From the United States, Italy and Spain came samples of acute and convalescent COVID-19.

Researchers sorted participants into cohorts using their self-reported clinical history. This chain connects TRBV20-1 to TRBJ1-2; D gene unclear. The receptor comes from a woman aged 25 to 39 who had recovered from COVID-19. Sequenced input: PBMCs or T cells enriched from blood (not recorded which). The CDR3 region is CSASMPDYGYTF. In DNA form, the CDR3 reads TGCAGTGCTAGTATGCCAGACTATGGCTACACCTTC.